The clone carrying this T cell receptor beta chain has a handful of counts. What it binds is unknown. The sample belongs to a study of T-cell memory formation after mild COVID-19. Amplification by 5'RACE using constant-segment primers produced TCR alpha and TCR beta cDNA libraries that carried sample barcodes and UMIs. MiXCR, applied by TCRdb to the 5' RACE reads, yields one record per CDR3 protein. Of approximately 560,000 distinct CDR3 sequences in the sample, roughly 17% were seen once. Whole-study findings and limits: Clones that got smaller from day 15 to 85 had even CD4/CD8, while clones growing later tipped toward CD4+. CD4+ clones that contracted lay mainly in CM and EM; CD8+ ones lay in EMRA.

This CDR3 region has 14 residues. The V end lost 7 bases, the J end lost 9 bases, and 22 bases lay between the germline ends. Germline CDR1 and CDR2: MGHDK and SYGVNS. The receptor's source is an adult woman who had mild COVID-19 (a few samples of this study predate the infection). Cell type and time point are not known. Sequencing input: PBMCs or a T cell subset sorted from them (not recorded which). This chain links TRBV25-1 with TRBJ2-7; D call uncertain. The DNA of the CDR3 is TGTGCCAGCAATCGTAAGGGTCCAAATCGCCGGCAGTACTTC. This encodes CASNRKGPNRRQYF.